The 5 T cell receptor beta chains given below trace back to one sample, sequenced in a study of cytomegalovirus exposure and HLA in healthy donors. Amplification used 60 Vbeta primers and 13 Jbeta primers. Clones were read by immunoSEQ multiplex PCR, and TCRdb kept only the in-frame ones, dropping some. The table lists around 91,000 clones, 60% to 85% of them singletons. Sequenced input: PBMCs. The receptors stem from a middle-aged woman in good health and CMV-seropositive.

The CDR3 DNA follows: TGTGCCAGCTCGTGGGGGGGCACAGATACGCAGTATTTT. Amino acids: CASSWGGTDTQYF. The chain joins TRBV18 to TRBJ2-3; D is possibly TRBD2 (6 bases). CDR3 length: 13 residues. Between the trimmed V and J ends, which lost 6 bases and 1 base, there was a span of 8 bases. Germline assignment: CDR1 KGHSH and CDR2 LQKENI.

This chain joins TRBV7-2 and TRBJ2-7, with D possibly being TRBD2 (5 bases). CDR1 and CDR2 (germline): SGHTA, FQGNSA. The CDR3 is 14 residues long. V lost 5 bases, J lost 3 bases, and 14 bases lay in between. CDR3 nucleotide sequence: TGTGCCAGCAGCAAAGGCGGGCTAGTCTACGAGCAGTACTTC. Translation: CASSKGGLVYEQYF.

This chain connects TRBV29-1 to TRBJ2-7, with D tentatively TRBD2 (5 bases). V was clipped by 3 bases and J by 4 bases, with 13 bases between them. Germline V gene sequence: CDR1 SQVTM, CDR2 ANQGSEA. The CDR3 runs 13 residues. In DNA form, the CDR3 reads TGCAGCGTTGATTACGGGATTGGGTACGAGCAGTACTTC. Protein: CSVDYGIGYEQYF.

The count of this clone is one. This chain joins TRBV19 and TRBJ2-7; TRBD1 might be the D (6 bases). CDR1 is LNHDA, CDR2 SQIVND, per germline (reference sequence). CDR3 size: 15 residues. V shed 3 bases and J shed 2 bases, with 14 bases lying between them. The CDR3 reads CASSIPQGLAYEQYF. CDR3 in DNA: TGTGCCAGTAGTATCCCGCAGGGGCTCGCCTACGAGCAGTACTTC. The whole variable domain, filled in from reference TRBV19 and TRBJ2-7, reads DGGITQSPKYLFRKEGQNVTLSCEQNLNHDAMYWYRQDPGQGLRLIYYSQIVNDFQKGDIAEGYSVSREKKESFPLTVTSAQKNPTAFYLCASSIPQGLAYEQYFGPGTRLTVT.

This clone was seen only a few times. V is TRBV7-9 and J is TRBJ2-3; D possibly corresponds to TRBD2 (5 bases). This CDR3 is built from 17 residues. Trimming left V 8 bases short and J 4 bases short, with 25 bases between. CDR1 and CDR2 from the germline V gene are SEHNR and FQNEAQ (reference sequence). The CDR3 region is CASGPPPGSGPPDTQYF. Here the CDR3 DNA reads TGTGCCAGCGGACCCCCCCCGGGCAGCGGCCCGCCAGATACGCAGTATTTT. Full variable domain (remainder filled in from reference TRBV7-9 and TRBJ2-3): DTGVSQNPRHKITKRGQNVTFRCDPISEHNRLYWYRQTLGQGPEFLTYFQNEAQLEKSRLLSDRFSAERPKGSFSTLEIQRTEQGDSAMYLCASGPPPGSGPPDTQYFGPGTRLTVL.